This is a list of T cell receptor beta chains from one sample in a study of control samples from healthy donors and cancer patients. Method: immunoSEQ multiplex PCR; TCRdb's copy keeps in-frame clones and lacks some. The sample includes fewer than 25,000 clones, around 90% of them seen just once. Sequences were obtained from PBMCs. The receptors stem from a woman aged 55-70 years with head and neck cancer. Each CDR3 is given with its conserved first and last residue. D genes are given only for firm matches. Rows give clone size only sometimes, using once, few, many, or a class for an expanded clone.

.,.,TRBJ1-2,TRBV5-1,TGCGCCAGCAGCTACGCGGTGGCAGGGGCTTATGGCTACACCTTC,CASSYAVAGAYGYTF
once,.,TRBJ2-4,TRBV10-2,TGCGCCAGCAGTATGGACAGTACAGCCAAAAACATTCAGTACTTC,CASSMDSTAKNIQYF
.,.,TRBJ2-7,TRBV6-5,TGTGCCAGCAGTTCTGGGACAAGGGTCTACGAGCAGTACTTC,CASSSGTRVYEQYF
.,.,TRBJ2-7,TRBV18,TGTGCCAGCTCAACAGGGCCCCTCTCCTACGAGCAGTACTTC,CASSTGPLSYEQYF
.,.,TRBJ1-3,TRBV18,TGTGCCAGCTCATTGGGGTCCCCTGGAAACACCATATATTTT,CASSLGSPGNTIYF
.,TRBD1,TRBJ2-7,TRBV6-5,TGTGCCAGCAGCCCGGGACAGGGGGTGTACGAGCAGTACTTC,CASSPGQGVYEQYF
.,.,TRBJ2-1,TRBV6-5,TGTGCCAGCAGTTACTCTAGGGCCCCGGGTGGGGATGAGCAGTTCTTC,CASSYSRAPGGDEQFF
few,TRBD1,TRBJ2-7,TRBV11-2,TGTGCCAGCAGCTCCTTAGGTGACAGGGGGCGATCCGGCGAGCAGTACTTC,CASSSLGDRGRSGEQYF
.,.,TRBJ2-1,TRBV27,TGTGCCAGCAGTTTTGAGGATTACAATGAGCAGTTCTTC,CASSFEDYNEQFF
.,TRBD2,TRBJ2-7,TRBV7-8,TGTGCCAGCAGCTCCGGACTAGCGACATCCGAGCAGTACTTC,CASSSGLATSEQYF
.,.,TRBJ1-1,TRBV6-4,TGTGCCAGCAGTGACTCTGGGCAGGGGATACAGGAAGCTTTCTTT,CASSDSGQGIQEAFF
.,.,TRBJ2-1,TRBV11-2,TGTGCCAGCAGCTTAGGACACAATGAGCAGTTCTTC,CASSLGHNEQFF
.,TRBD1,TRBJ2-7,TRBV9,TGTGCCAGCAGCGTAGGCACAGGGGGCCGCTTCGAGCAGTACTTC,CASSVGTGGRFEQYF
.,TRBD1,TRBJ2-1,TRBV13,TGTGCCAGCAGCCCCGACAGGGGTCAGGCTAATGAGCAGTTCTTC,CASSPDRGQANEQFF
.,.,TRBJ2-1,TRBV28,TGTGCCAGCAGTCTCAACCCTCAGGGCCGTGAGCAGTTCTTC,CASSLNPQGREQFF
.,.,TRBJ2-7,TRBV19,TGTGCCAGTAGGGGGGTTAACGAGCAGTACTTC,CASRGVNEQYF
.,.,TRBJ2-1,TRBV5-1,TGCGCCAGCAGCTTGGGACAGTATGTCAATGAGCAGTTCTTC,CASSLGQYVNEQFF
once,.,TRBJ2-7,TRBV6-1,TGTGCCAGCAGCGAAGCGGGCCGGAGCTCCTACGAGCAGTACTTC,CASSEAGRSSYEQYF